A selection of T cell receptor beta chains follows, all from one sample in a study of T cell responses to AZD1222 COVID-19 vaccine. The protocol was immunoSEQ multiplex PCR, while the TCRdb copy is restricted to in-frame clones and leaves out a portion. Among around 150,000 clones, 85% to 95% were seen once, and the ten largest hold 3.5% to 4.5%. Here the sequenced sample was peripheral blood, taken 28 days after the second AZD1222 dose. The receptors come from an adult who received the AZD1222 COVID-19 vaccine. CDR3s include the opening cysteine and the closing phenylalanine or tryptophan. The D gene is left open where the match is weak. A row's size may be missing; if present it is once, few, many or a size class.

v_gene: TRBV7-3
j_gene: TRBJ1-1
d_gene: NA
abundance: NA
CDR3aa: CASSLKGYEAFF
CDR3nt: TGTGCCAGCAGCTTAAAGGGTTACGAGGCTTTCTTT

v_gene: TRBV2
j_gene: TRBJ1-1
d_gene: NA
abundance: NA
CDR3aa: CASRPRGNQEAFF
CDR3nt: TGTGCCAGCCGCCCTCGGGGGAACCAGGAAGCTTTCTTT

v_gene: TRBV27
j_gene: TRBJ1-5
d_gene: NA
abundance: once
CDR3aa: CASSSINSNQPQHF
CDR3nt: TGTGCCAGCAGTTCCATAAATAGCAATCAGCCCCAGCATTTT

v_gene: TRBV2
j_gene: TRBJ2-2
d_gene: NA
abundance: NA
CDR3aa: CASSDYRTGELFF
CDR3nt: TGTGCCAGCAGTGACTACCGCACCGGGGAGCTGTTTTTT

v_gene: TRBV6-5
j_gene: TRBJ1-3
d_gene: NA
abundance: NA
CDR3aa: CASTYRVAGNTIYF
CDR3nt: TGTGCCAGCACCTATCGGGTCGCTGGAAACACCATATATTTT

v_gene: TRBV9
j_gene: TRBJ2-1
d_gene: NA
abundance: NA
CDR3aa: CASSVAGGTFYNEQFF
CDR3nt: TGTGCCAGCAGCGTAGCCGGGGGCACCTTTTACAATGAGCAGTTCTTC

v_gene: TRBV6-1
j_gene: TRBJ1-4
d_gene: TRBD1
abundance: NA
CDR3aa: CASSEAPGTGGEKLFF
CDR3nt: TGTGCCAGCAGTGAAGCCCCCGGGACAGGGGGTGAAAAACTGTTTTTT

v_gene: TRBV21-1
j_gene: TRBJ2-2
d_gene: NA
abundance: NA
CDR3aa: CASSKGGQGDGELFF
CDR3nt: TGTGCCAGCAGCAAAGGGGGACAGGGGGACGGGGAGCTGTTTTTT

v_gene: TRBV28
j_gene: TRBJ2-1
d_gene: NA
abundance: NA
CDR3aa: CASSRHANEQFF
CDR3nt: TGTGCCAGCAGCCGGCACGCGAATGAGCAGTTCTTC

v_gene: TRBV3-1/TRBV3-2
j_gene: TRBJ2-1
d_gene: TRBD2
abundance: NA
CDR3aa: CASSHPSGRGFF
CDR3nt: TGTGCCAGCAGCCACCCTAGCGGGAGAGGATTCTTC

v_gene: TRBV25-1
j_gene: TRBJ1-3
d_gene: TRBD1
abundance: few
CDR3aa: CASSDFGQANTIYF
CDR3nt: TGTGCCAGCAGTGATTTTGGACAGGCAAACACCATATATTTT

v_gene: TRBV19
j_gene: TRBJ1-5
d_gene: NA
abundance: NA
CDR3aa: CASSVDSNQPQHF
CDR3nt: TGTGCCAGTAGTGTCGACAGCAATCAGCCCCAGCATTTT

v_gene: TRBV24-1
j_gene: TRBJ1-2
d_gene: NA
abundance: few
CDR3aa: CATSDPGYGYGYTF
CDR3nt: TGTGCCACCAGTGATCCAGGATATGGCTATGGCTACACCTTC

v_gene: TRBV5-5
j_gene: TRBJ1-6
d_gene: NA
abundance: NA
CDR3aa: CASSLGPGDSPLHF
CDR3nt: TGTGCCAGCAGCTTGGGACCGGGGGATTCACCCCTCCACTTT

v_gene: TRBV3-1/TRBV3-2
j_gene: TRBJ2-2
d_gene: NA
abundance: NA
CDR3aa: CASSPQGTGELFF
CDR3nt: TGTGCCAGCAGCCCACAGGGTACCGGGGAGCTGTTTTTT

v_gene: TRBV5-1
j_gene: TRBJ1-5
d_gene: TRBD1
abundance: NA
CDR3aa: CASSIQGRRDQPQHF
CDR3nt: TGCGCCAGCAGTATACAGGGGAGGAGGGATCAGCCCCAGCATTTT

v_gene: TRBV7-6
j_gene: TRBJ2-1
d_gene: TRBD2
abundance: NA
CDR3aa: CASSQREGYNEQFF
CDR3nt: TGTGCCAGCAGCCAGCGGGAGGGCTACAATGAGCAGTTCTTC

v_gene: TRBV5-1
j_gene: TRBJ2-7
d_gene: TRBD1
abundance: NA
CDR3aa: CASSTDQGVYEQYF
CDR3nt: TGCGCCAGCAGCACCGATCAGGGGGTCTACGAGCAGTACTTC

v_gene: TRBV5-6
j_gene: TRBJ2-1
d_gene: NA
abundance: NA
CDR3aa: CASSLGPPDNEQFF
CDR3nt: TGTGCCAGCAGCTTGGGACCCCCCGATAATGAGCAGTTCTTC

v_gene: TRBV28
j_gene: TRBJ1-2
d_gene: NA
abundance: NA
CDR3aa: CASSWGGNYGYTF
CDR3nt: TGTGCCAGCAGCTGGGGAGGGAACTATGGCTACACCTTC

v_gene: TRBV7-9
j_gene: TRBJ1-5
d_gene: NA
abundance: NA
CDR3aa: CASSPGYNSNQPQHF
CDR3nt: TGTGCCAGCAGCCCCGGATACAACAGCAATCAGCCCCAGCATTTT

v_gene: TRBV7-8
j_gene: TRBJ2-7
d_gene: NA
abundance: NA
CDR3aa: CASSPPVRAYEQYF
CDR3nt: TGTGCCAGCAGCCCCCCGGTCAGGGCCTACGAGCAGTACTTC

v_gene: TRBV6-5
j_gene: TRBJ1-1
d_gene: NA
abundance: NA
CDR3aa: CATQTGTEAFF
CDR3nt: TGTGCCACCCAGACTGGCACTGAAGCTTTCTTT

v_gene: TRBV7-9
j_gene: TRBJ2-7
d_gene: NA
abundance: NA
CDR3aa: CASSAGSYEQYF
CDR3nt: TGTGCCAGCAGCGCTGGGTCCTACGAGCAGTACTTC

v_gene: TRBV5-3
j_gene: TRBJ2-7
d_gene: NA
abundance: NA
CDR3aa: CARSLAEGLLSYEQYF
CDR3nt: TGTGCCAGAAGCTTGGCCGAAGGTCTTCTATCCTACGAGCAGTACTTC

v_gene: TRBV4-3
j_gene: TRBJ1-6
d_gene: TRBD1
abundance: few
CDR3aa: CASKGTDNSPLHF
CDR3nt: TGCGCCAGCAAGGGGACAGACAATTCACCCCTCCACTTT

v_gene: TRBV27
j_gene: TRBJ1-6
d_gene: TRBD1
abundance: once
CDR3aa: CASSFPRDRDNSPLHF
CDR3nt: TGTGCCAGCAGTTTTCCACGGGACAGGGATAATTCACCCCTCCACTTT

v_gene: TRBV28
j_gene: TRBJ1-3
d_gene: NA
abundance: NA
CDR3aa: CASRSPKAGSGNTIYF
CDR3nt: TGTGCCAGCAGGTCACCTAAAGCGGGCTCTGGAAACACCATATATTTT

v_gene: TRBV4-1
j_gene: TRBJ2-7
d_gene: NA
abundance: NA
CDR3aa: CASSQEEAGEQYF
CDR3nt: TGCGCCAGCAGCCAAGAGGAGGCAGGCGAGCAGTACTTC

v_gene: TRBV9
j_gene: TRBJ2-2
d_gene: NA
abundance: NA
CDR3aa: CASSVGFRSTGELFF
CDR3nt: TGTGCCAGCAGCGTAGGTTTCAGGAGTACCGGGGAGCTGTTTTTT

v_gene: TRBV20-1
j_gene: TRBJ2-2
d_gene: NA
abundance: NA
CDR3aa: CSASQGLTSHFLNTGELFF
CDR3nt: TGCAGTGCTAGTCAGGGTCTGACAAGCCATTTCCTGAACACCGGGGAGCTGTTTTTT

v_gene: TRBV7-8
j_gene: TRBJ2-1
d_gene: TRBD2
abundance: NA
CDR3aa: CASSLGYSGRLDEQFF
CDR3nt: TGTGCCAGCAGCTTAGGTTACAGCGGGAGGCTTGATGAGCAGTTCTTC

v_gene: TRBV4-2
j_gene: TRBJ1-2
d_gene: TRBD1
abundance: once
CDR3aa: CASSQVRGQGYTF
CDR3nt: TGTGCCAGCAGCCAAGTCAGGGGGCAAGGCTACACCTTC

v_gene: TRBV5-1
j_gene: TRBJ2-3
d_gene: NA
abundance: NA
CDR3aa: CASSLAVGSDTDTQYF
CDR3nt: TGCGCCAGCAGCTTGGCGGTGGGGAGTGACACAGATACGCAGTATTTT

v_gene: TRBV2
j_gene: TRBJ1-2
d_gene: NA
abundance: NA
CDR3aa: CASSERGRNYGYTF
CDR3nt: TGTGCCAGCAGTGAACGGGGGCGGAACTATGGCTACACCTTC

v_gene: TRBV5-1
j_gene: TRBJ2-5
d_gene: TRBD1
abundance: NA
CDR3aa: CASSLGGTGPYQETQYF
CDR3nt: TGCGCCAGCAGCTTGGGCGGGACAGGGCCGTACCAAGAGACCCAGTACTTC

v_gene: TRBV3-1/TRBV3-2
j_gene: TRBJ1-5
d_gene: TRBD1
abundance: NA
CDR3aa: CASSQGTGRQPQHF
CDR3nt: TGTGCCAGCAGCCAAGGGACAGGGAGGCAGCCCCAGCATTTT

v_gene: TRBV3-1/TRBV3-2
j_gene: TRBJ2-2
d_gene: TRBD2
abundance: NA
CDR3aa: CASSQAGGHRGGELFF
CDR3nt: TGTGCCAGCAGCCAAGCGGGGGGGCACCGAGGCGGGGAGCTGTTTTTT

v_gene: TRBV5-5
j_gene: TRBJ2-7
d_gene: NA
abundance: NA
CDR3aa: CASSLLIFYEQYF
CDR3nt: TGTGCCAGCAGCTTGTTAATCTTCTACGAGCAGTACTTC

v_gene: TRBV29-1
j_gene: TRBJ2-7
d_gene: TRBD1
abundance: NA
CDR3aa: CSVKRDRGSYEQYF
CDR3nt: TGCAGCGTAAAAAGGGACAGGGGTTCCTACGAGCAGTACTTC

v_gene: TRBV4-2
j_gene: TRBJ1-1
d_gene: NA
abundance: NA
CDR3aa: CASSPRGMNTEAFF
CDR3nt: TGTGCCAGCAGCCCGCGGGGGATGAACACTGAAGCTTTCTTT

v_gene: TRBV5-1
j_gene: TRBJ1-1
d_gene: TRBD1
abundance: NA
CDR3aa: CASSIPGTDEAFF
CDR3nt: TGCGCCAGCAGCATACCCGGGACAGATGAAGCTTTCTTT

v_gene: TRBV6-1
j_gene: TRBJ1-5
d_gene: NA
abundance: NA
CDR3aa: CASSAQGQPQHF
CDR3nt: TGTGCCAGCAGCGCCCAAGGTCAGCCCCAGCATTTT

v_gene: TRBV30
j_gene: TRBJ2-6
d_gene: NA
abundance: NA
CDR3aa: CAWSELGANVLTF
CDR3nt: TGTGCCTGGAGTGAGCTGGGGGCCAACGTCCTGACTTTC

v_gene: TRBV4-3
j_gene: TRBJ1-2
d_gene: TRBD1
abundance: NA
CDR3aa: CASSQDLWAETGGDGYTF
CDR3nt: TGCGCCAGCAGCCAAGATCTGTGGGCCGAGACAGGGGGCGATGGCTACACCTTC

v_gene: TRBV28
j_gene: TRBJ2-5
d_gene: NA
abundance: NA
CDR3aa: CASRGSGAVQYF
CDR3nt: TGTGCCAGCAGAGGCTCAGGGGCTGTCCAGTACTTC

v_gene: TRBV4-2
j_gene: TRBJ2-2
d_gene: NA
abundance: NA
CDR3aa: CASSQEANTGELFF
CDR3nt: TGTGCCAGCAGCCAAGAGGCTAACACCGGGGAGCTGTTTTTT

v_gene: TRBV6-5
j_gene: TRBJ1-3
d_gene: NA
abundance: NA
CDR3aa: CASRLHAGNTIYF
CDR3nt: TGTGCCAGCAGGCTTCATGCTGGAAACACCATATATTTT

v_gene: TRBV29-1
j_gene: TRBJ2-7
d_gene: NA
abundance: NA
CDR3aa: CSARVTSYEQYF
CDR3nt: TGCAGCGCGAGGGTTACCTCTTACGAGCAGTACTTC

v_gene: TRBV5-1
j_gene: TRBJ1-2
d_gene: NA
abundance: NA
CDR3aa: CASSRDLSGYTF
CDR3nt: TGCGCCAGCAGCAGGGACCTCTCTGGCTACACCTTC

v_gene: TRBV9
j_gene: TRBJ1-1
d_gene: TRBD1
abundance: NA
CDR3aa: CASSVAAGGIVGTEAFF
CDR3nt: TGTGCCAGCAGCGTAGCGGCAGGGGGCATAGTTGGCACTGAAGCTTTCTTT

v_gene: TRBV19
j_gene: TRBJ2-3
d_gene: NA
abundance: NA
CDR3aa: CASSTAGASTDTQYF
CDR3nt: TGTGCCAGTAGTACGGCGGGGGCTAGCACAGATACGCAGTATTTT

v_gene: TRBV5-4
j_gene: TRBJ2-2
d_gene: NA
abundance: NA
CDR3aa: CASSLVGAFNTGELFF
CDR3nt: TGTGCCAGCAGCTTGGTAGGGGCCTTTAACACCGGGGAGCTGTTTTTT

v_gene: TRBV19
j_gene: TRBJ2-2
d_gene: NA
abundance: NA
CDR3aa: CASNYKGHGELFF
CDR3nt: TGTGCCAGTAATTATAAGGGGCACGGGGAGCTGTTTTTT

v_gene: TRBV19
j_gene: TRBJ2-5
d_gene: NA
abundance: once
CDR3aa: CASSKDTQETQYF
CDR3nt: TGTGCCAGTAGTAAAGACACACAAGAGACCCAGTACTTC